Listed here are 3 T cell receptor beta chains from one sample, sequenced in a study of vaccination and CD4 T cells after COVID-19. Regarding treatment: roughly 10-day PBMC culture with coronavirus spike peptide pools or control peptides (ViraFEST assay). These receptors have no identified antigens. The Oncomine TCR Beta short-read assay generated sequence data from the DNA of cultured CD4+ T cells. TCRdb independently ran MiXCR on the PCR reads; one entry per CDR3 protein. The sample has roughly 14,000 distinct CDR3 sequences; less than 65% are singletons. The sample here was CD4+ T cells from blood, cultured in vitro, taken before SARS-CoV-2 vaccination. The receptors were sampled from a human donor who had recovered from COVID-19.

This chain uses TRBV20-1 with TRBJ1-6; TRBD1 aligns across 7 bases. The CDR3 runs to 14 residues. Losses at the gene ends were 5 bases for V and 3 bases for J; bases not matched to a gene: 4. Germline assignment: CDR1 DFQATT and CDR2 SNEGSKA (reference sequence). CDR3 bases: TGCAGTGCTCGGGACAGCGGCTATAATTCACCCCTCCACTTT. This encodes CSARDSGYNSPLHF.

The J gene is TRBJ1-3, the V gene TRBV15, with D hard to call. CDR3 length: 15 residues. V gave up 4 bases and J gave up 0 bases, with 10 bases separating them. In germline, CDR1 is LNHNV, CDR2 YYDKDF (reference sequence). For the CDR3, the DNA is TGTGCCACCAGCATCAACGGGGACTCTGGAAACACCATATATTTT. It is translated as CATSINGDSGNTIYF.

The chain has TRBV20-1 and TRBJ2-1; 8 bases are shared with TRBD2. This CDR3 is 16 amino acids long. The junction had 7 bases not matched to a gene; V was cut back by 2 bases and J by 1 base. Germline loops: CDR1 DFQATT, CDR2 SNEGSKA (reference sequence). CDR3 in DNA: TGCAGTGCTAGAAGACCCCGCGGGGGGTCCTACAATGAGCAGTTCTTC. Its protein is CSARRPRGGSYNEQFF.